What follows are 24 T cell receptor beta chains derived from one specimen sequenced in a study of blood T cell repertoires in COVID-19. TCRdb keeps only in-frame clones here, not all; method: immunoSEQ multiplex PCR. The table has approximately 110,000 clones, roughly 80% seen once. The sample comprised peripheral blood. These receptors all come from a human donor in a cohort sampled during active or convalescent COVID-19.

The chain joins TRBV29-1 to TRBJ1-2; perhaps TRBD1 as D (5 bases). The CDR3 is 11 amino acids. The germline V gene has CDR1 SQVTM and CDR2 ANQGSEA. Trimming took 8 bases from V and 8 from J, leaving 15 bases between them. The CDR3 sequence: CSFRRGDGYTF. The CDR3 nucleotides are TGCAGCTTCCGGCGGGGGGACGGCTACACCTTC.

The V call is TRBV30, the J call TRBJ1-6, with 11 bases matching TRBD1. The CDR3 extends over 15 amino acids. V lost 1 base to trimming and J lost 10 bases; unmatched junction nucleotides: 6. Germline lookup yields CDR1 GTSNPN and CDR2 SVGIG (reference sequence). The chain's CDR3 is CAWSAGTGGGSPLHF. The CDR3 DNA sequence: TGTGCCTGGAGTGCTGGGACAGGGGGAGGGTCACCCCTCCACTTT.

This sequence joins TRBV28 and TRBJ2-5; D may be TRBD2 (7 bases). The germline gives CDR1 MDHEN, CDR2 SYDVKM. This CDR3 region has 15 residues. With 8 bases removed from V and 5 bases from J, the gap between germline ends came to 21 bases. The CDR3: CASRGAGRLMETQYF. In DNA form, the CDR3 reads TGTGCCAGCCGGGGGGCGGGACGTCTTATGGAGACCCAGTACTTC. The full variable domain, rest sourced from reference TRBV28 and TRBJ2-5, is DVKVTQSSRYLVKRTGEKVFLECVQDMDHENMFWYRQDPGLGLRLIYFSYDVKMKEKGDIPEGYSVSREKKERFSLILESASTNQTSMYLCASRGAGRLMETQYFGPGTRLLVL.

The chain recombines TRBV18 with TRBJ2-3; the match to TRBD1 covers 7 bases. J was trimmed by 3 bases and V by 4 bases; bases with no gene match: 4. The CDR3 contains 14 residues. Looked up from germline, CDR1 is KGHSH and CDR2 is LQKENI. As DNA, the CDR3 is TGTGCCAGCTCACTCGCGGACAGGACAGATACGCAGTATTTT. Protein: CASSLADRTDTQYF.

The chain combines TRBV5-1 with TRBJ2-2; possible D gene TRBD1, 5 bases. In germline, CDR1 is SGHRS, CDR2 YFSETQ. The CDR3 totals 14 residues. The V end was cut by 6 bases, the J end by 1 base, with 10 bases between. CDR3 DNA: TGCGCCAGCACCTTAGGGGTGAACACCGGGGAGCTGTTTTTT. Amino acid sequence: CASTLGVNTGELFF. Full variable domain (outside the CDR3, taken from reference TRBV5-1 and TRBJ2-2): KAGVTQTPRYLIKTRGQQVTLSCSPISGHRSVSWYQQTPGQGLQFLFEYFSETQRNKGNFPGRFSGRQFSNSRSEMNVSTLELGDSALYLCASTLGVNTGELFFGEGSRLTVL.

The chain combines TRBV24-1 with TRBJ2-2; the D gene is possibly TRBD1 (6 bases). Trimming stripped 7 bases from V and 1 base from J, with 9 bases between. The CDR3 totals 14 residues. Germline V gene lookup returns CDR1 KGHDR and CDR2 SFDVKD. CDR3 coding DNA: TGTGCCACCAGCGGACAGATGAACACCGGGGAGCTGTTTTTT. Translating gives CATSGQMNTGELFF.

The chain couples TRBV6-5 to TRBJ1-4; D gene ambiguous. CDR3 length equals 15 residues. CDR1 MNHEY and CDR2 SVGAGI come from the germline V gene. V lost 0 bases and J 0 bases, leaving 5 bases between the germline ends. CDR3 amino acids: CASSYSPATNEKLFF. The CDR3 nucleotides read TGTGCCAGCAGTTACTCCCCAGCAACTAATGAAAAACTGTTTTTT.

The rearrangement joins TRBV5-8 to TRBJ1-2; 7 bases map to TRBD1. The trim removed 0 bases at V and 2 bases at J, leaving 7 bases unmatched. The CDR3 runs 16 residues. CDR1 is SGHTS and CDR2 is YDEGEE in the germline V gene. The CDR3 protein is CASSLVTGVGNYGYTF. CDR3 nucleotides: TGTGCCAGCAGCTTGGTTACAGGGGTTGGGAACTATGGCTACACCTTC. Together with reference TRBV5-8 and TRBJ1-2, the CDR3 gives the full variable domain: EAGVTQSPTHLIKTRGQQATLRCSPISGHTSVYWYQQALGLGLQFLLWYDEGEERNRGNFPPRFSGRQFPNYSSELNVNALELEDSALYLCASSLVTGVGNYGYTFGSGTRLTVV.

This clone was seen just once. J is TRBJ1-1 and V is TRBV7-9; D call uncertain. The CDR3 totals 14 residues. CDR1 and CDR2 (germline): SEHNR, FQNEAQ (reference sequence). Trimming cost V 1 base and J 2 bases, with 8 bases left between them. The CDR3: CASSLGQRNTEAFF. DNA of the CDR3: TGTGCCAGCAGCTTAGGACAAAGAAACACTGAAGCTTTCTTT.

The chain carries TRBV19 and TRBJ2-4, with TRBD1 identical over 9 bases. V trimming: 5 bases; J trimming: 2 bases; junction bases outside the gene matches: 10. CDR3 length equals 17 residues. Germline V gene sequence: CDR1 LNHDA, CDR2 SQIVND (reference sequence). CDR3 DNA: TGTGCCAGTAGTTTCGGGGACAGGGCCGGGACCAAAAACATTCAGTACTTC. It translates to CASSFGDRAGTKNIQYF.

The chain employs TRBV11-2 and TRBJ1-1, with D possibly matching TRBD1 (5 bases). Germline assignment: CDR1 SGHAT and CDR2 FQNNGV. Trimming shortened V by 7 bases and J by 0 bases, and 6 bases separated the two germline ends. This CDR3 has 12 amino acids. The CDR3 nucleotides are TGTGCCAGCACAGGGATGAACACTGAAGCTTTCTTT. Amino acids: CASTGMNTEAFF.

Here the CDR3 DNA reads TGTGCCAGCAGCCTAGAATACAACAGGGAAAACTATGGCTACACCTTC. This gives the protein CASSLEYNRENYGYTF. This chain links TRBV5-5 with TRBJ1-2; tentative D call: TRBD1 (6 bases). The V end was cut by 4 bases, the J end by 2 bases, with 18 bases between. CDR3 size: 16 residues. Germline V gives CDR1 SGHKS, CDR2 YYEKEE (reference sequence). Based on the CDR3 plus reference TRBV5-5 and TRBJ1-2, the full variable domain is DAGVTQSPTHLIKTRGQQVTLRCSPISGHKSVSWYQQVLGQGPQFIFQYYEKEERGRGNFPDRFSARQFPNYSSELNVNALLLGDSALYLCASSLEYNRENYGYTFGSGTRLTVV.

This chain uses TRBV7-9 with TRBJ2-5, with a weak D call TRBD2 (6 bases). This CDR3 has 14 amino acids. Germline V CDR1 and CDR2: SEHNR, FQNEAQ (reference sequence). V was cut by 5 bases and J by 4 bases, with 14 bases left in between. CDR3 sequence reads: CASSRDFRGETQYF. In DNA form, the CDR3 reads TGTGCCAGCAGCCGGGACTTCCGAGGAGAGACCCAGTACTTC.

J is TRBJ2-3 and V is TRBV9; 8 bases are a match to TRBD2. Germline CDR1 SGDLS, CDR2 YYNGEE. Germline trimming cut 0 bases from V and 1 base from J; bases unmatched to any gene: 4. The CDR3 totals 16 residues. The CDR3 loop is CASSVGVSGGTDTQYF. The CDR3 DNA is TGTGCCAGCAGCGTAGGTGTTAGCGGGGGCACAGATACGCAGTATTTT.

The CDR3 reads CASSTWTSGTGEQFF. DNA for the CDR3: TGTGCCAGCAGTACGTGGACTAGCGGGACGGGTGAGCAGTTCTTC. This chain links TRBV6-2 or TRBV6-3 with TRBJ2-1; 12 bases align to TRBD2. This CDR3 has 15 amino acids. Germline CDR1 and CDR2: MNHEY and SVGEGT. J was trimmed by 9 bases and V by 5 bases; bases with no gene match: 8.

The rearrangement links TRBV25-1 to TRBJ2-1; TRBD2 might be the D (6 bases). The CDR3 runs 16 residues. V dropped 8 bases and J dropped 12 bases, with 29 bases sitting between them. Germline CDR1 and CDR2: MGHDK and SYGVNS. CDR3 in amino acids: CASGELGLALLPVQFF. The CDR3 DNA reads TGTGCCAGCGGGGAACTCGGGCTAGCGCTCCTTCCTGTGCAGTTCTTC.

The rearrangement joins TRBV7-2 to TRBJ2-3; D perhaps matches TRBD1 (6 bases). This CDR3 is 12 amino acids long. CDR1 SGHTA and CDR2 FQGNSA come from the germline V gene. With 3 bases removed from V and 7 bases from J, the gap between germline ends came to 8 bases. CDR3 region: CASSFQGNTQYF. CDR3 coding DNA: TGTGCCAGCAGCTTCCAGGGGAATACGCAGTATTTT.

V usage is TRBV4-1 and J usage is TRBJ2-7; TRBD2 agrees at 7 bases. The junction had 12 bases not matched to a gene; V was cut back by 0 bases and J by 7 bases. The CDR3 covers 16 residues. Germline values: CDR1 MGHRA, CDR2 YSYEKL. For the CDR3, the DNA is TGCGCCAGCAGCCAAGAATGGGGACTATATGGTGGAGAGCAGTACTTC. It translates to CASSQEWGLYGGEQYF.

CDR3 coding DNA: TGTGCCAGCAGCTTCGGGCTAGCGGGGTACAATGAGCAGTTCTTC. Residues: CASSFGLAGYNEQFF. This rearrangement joins TRBV5-5 to TRBJ2-1, with 9 bases lining up with TRBD2. The germline V gene has CDR1 SGHKS and CDR2 YYEKEE (reference sequence). The CDR3 has 15 amino acids. Trimming removed 2 bases from V and 4 bases from J; junction bases left unmatched: 4.

This rearrangement joins TRBV6-2 or TRBV6-3 to TRBJ2-1, with unresolved D. The germline V and J ends were trimmed by 6 bases and 10 bases, with 10 bases remaining between them. CDR3 length: 11 residues. Germline V gene lookup returns CDR1 MNHEY and CDR2 SVGEGT. CDR3 residues: CASSRVNEQFF. As DNA, the CDR3 is TGTGCCAGCAGCCGCGTTAACGAGCAGTTCTTC.

The chain links TRBV7-9 to TRBJ2-2, with 14 bases aligning to TRBD2. Germline values: CDR1 SEHNR, CDR2 FQNEAQ (reference sequence). V gave up 1 base and J gave up 4 bases; unmatched junction bases: 8. CDR3 size: 19 residues. The CDR3 spells CASSLGLAGGPWITGELFF. CDR3 in DNA: TGTGCCAGCAGCTTAGGACTAGCGGGGGGGCCTTGGATCACCGGGGAGCTGTTTTTT.

The gene calls are TRBV27 and TRBJ2-2; 10 bases agree with TRBD2. Germline trimming cut 4 bases from V and 3 bases from J; bases unmatched to any gene: 14. CDR1 MNHEY and CDR2 SMNVEV come from the germline V gene (reference sequence). CDR3 length equals 19 residues. CDR3 sequence: CASSSPRLAGVTHTGELFF. The CDR3 nucleotides read TGTGCCAGCAGTTCCCCGAGGCTAGCGGGGGTAACCCACACCGGGGAGCTGTTTTTT.

The table lists this clone with a few counts. This sequence joins TRBV25-1 and TRBJ2-1; D might be TRBD1 (6 bases). Trimming pared 4 bases from V and 0 bases from J, leaving 13 bases between. Germline loops: CDR1 MGHDK, CDR2 SYGVNS. This CDR3 contains 16 residues. The CDR3 reads CASSVRQASSYNEQFF. The DNA for the CDR3 is TGTGCCAGCAGTGTCCGACAGGCCTCCTCCTACAATGAGCAGTTCTTC.

The chain employs TRBV30 and TRBJ2-7, with D hard to call. The CDR3 totals 11 residues. Trimming removed 2 bases from V and 7 bases from J, with 9 bases in between. CDR1 and CDR2 (germline): GTSNPN, SVGIG (reference sequence). The CDR3 region is CAWSRSREQYF. The CDR3 DNA is TGTGCCTGGAGTAGATCCCGGGAGCAGTACTTC. Full variable domain (missing parts from reference TRBV30 and TRBJ2-7): SQTIHQWPATLVQPVGSPLSLECTVEGTSNPNLYWYRQAAGRGLQLLFYSVGIGQISSEVPQNLSASRPQDRQFILSSKKLLLSDSGFYLCAWSRSREQYFGPGTRLTVT.